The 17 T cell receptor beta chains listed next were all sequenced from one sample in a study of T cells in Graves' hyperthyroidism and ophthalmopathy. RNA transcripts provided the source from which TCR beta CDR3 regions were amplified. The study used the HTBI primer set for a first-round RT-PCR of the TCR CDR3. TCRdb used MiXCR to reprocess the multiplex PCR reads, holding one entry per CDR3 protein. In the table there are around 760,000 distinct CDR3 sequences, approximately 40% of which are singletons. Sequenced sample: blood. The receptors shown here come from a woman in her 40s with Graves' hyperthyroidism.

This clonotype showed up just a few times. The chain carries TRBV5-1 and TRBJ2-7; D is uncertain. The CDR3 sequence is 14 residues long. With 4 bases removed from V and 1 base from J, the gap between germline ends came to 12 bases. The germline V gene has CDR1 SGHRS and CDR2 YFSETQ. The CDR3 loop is CASSPTWGSYEQYF. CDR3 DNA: TGCGCCAGCAGCCCGACTTGGGGTTCCTACGAGCAGTACTTC.

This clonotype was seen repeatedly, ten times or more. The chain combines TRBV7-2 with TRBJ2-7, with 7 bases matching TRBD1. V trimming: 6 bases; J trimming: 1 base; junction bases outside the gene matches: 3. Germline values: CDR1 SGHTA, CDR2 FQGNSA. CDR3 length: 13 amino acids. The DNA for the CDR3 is TGTGCCAGCAGAGAGACAGGGTCCTACGAGCAGTACTTC. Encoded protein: CASRETGSYEQYF. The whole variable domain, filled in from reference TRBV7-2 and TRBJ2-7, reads GAGVSQSPSNKVTEKGKDVELRCDPISGHTALYWYRQSLGQGLEFLIYFQGNSAPDKSGLPSDRFSAERTGGSVSTLTIQRTQQEDSAVYLCASRETGSYEQYFGPGTRLTVT.

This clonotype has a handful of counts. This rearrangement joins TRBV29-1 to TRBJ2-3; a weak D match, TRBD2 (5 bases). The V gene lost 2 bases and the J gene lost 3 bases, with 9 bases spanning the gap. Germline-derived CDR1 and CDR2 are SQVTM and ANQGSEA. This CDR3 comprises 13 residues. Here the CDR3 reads CSVEPSGTDTQYF. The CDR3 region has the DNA TGCAGCGTTGAACCTTCGGGGACAGATACGCAGTATTTT.

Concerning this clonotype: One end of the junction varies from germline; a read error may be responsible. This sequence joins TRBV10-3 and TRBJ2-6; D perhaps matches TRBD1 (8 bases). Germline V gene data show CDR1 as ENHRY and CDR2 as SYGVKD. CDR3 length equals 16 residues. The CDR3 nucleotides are TGTGCCAGCAGTTCAGTCGGTACAGGGGGGGCACTGGTCCTGACTTTC. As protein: CASSSVGTGGALVLTF.

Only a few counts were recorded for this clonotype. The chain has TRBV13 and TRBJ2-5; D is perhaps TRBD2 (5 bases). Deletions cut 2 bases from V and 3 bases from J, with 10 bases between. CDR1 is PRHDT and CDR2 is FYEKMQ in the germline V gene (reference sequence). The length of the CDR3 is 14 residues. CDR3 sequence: CASSLFGGKETQYF. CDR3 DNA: TGTGCCAGCAGCTTATTCGGAGGCAAAGAGACCCAGTACTTC.

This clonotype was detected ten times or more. CDR3 residues: CAISEEGTLGYGYTF. CDR3 bases: TGTGCCATCAGCGAGGAGGGAACACTGGGCTATGGCTACACCTTC. The chain recombines TRBV10-3 with TRBJ1-2; D is ambiguous. The germline CDR1 and CDR2 sequences are ENHRY and SYGVKD. The CDR3 spans 15 residues. V dropped 6 bases and J dropped 4 bases, with 18 bases sitting between them.

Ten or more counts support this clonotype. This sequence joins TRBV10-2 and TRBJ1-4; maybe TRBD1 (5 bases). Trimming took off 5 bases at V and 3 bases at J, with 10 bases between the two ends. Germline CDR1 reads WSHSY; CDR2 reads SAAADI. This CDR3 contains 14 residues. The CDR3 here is CASSQQVPNEKLFF. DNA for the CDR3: TGCGCCAGCAGTCAACAGGTCCCTAATGAAAAACTGTTTTTT.

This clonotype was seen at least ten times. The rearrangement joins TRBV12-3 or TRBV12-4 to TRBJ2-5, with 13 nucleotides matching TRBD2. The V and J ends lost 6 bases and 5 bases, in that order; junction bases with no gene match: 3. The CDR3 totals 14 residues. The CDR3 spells CASRLTSGRETQYF. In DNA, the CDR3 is TGTGCCAGCAGACTGACTAGCGGGAGGGAGACCCAGTACTTC.

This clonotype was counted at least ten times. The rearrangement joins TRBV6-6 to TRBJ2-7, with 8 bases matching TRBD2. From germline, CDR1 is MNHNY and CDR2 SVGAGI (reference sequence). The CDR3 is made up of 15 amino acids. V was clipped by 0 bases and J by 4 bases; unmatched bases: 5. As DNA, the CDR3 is TGTGCCAGCAGTTACTCGTCCACTAGCGGATACGAGCAGTACTTC. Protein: CASSYSSTSGYEQYF.

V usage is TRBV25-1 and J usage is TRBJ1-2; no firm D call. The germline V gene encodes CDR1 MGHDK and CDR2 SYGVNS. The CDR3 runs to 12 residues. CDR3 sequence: CARAPSGDGYTF. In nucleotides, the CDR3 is TGTGCTAGGGCGCCGTCCGGAGATGGCTACACCTTC.

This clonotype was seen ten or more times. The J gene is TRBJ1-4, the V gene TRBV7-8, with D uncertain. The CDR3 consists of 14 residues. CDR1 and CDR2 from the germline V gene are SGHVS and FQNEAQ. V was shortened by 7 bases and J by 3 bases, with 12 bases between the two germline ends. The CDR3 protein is CASISDFSNEKLFF. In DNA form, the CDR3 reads TGTGCCAGCATAAGCGATTTTTCTAATGAAAAACTGTTTTTT.

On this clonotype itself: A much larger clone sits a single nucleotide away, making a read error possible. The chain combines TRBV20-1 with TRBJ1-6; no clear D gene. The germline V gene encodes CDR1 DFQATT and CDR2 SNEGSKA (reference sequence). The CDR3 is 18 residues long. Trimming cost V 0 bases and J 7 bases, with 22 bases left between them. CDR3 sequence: CSARDQTDVDGKNSPLHF. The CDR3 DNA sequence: TGCAGTGCTAGAGATCAAACCGACGTAGACGGCAAGAATTCACCCCTCCACTTT.

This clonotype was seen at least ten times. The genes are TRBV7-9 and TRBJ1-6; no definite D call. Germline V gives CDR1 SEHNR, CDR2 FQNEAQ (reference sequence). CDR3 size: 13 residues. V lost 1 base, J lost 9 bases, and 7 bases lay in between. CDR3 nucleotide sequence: TGTGCCAGCAGCTTAGGGTTGTCTTCACCCCTCCACTTT. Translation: CASSLGLSSPLHF.

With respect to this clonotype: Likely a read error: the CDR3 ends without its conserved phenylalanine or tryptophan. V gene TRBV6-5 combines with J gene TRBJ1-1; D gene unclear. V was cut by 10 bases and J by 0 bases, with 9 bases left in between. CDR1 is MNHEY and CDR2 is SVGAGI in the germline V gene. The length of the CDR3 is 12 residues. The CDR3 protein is CAIGRMNTEAFS. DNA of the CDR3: TGTGCCATCGGACGAATGAACACTGAAGCTTTCTCT.

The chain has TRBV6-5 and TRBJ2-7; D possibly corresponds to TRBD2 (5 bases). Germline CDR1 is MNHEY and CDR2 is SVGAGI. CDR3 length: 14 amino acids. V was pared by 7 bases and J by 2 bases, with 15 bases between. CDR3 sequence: CASTERRVPYEQYF. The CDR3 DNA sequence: TGTGCCAGCACCGAACGGCGGGTACCCTACGAGCAGTACTTC.

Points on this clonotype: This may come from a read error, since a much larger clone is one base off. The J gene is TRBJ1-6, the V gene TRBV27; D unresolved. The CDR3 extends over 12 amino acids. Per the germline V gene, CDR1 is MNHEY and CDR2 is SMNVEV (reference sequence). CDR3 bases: TGTGACTCCCGCGAGGGCAATTCACCCCTCCACTTT. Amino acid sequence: CDSREGNSPLHF.

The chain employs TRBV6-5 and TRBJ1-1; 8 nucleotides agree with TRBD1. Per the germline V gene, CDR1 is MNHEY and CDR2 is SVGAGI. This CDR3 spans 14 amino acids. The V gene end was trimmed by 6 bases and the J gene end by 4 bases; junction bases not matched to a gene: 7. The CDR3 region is CASRNNRGVTEAFF. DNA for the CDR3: TGTGCCAGCAGGAATAACAGGGGGGTCACTGAAGCTTTCTTT.